The T cell receptor beta chain under discussion was sequenced for a study of shared clonotypes between healthy human individuals. Study at large: Each donor contributed plates that comprised three CD4 naive, three CD4 memory, two CD8 naive and one CD8 memory.

This CDR3 contains 15 residues. From germline, CDR1 is GTSNPN and CDR2 SVGIG (reference sequence). Trimming removed 0 bases from V and 3 bases from J; junction bases left unmatched: 5. The study separated CD4+ cells into CD45RA+ naive and CD45RA-negative memory subsets. In replicate PCRs of sorted subsets, roughly 200 ng DNA, approximately 30,000 T cell genomes, was used. Sequencing was performed with immunoSEQ multiplex PCR; in TCRdb, only in-frame clones are kept and a portion is missing. Here the sample spans about 1.1 million clones, 75% to 85% being singletons. The rearrangement uses TRBV30 and TRBJ1-5; 7 nucleotides agree with TRBD1. The receptor was derived from a man between 18 and 35 years old in good health. Some clones in this sample may be carry-over from other donors' samples. The sequenced sample was memory CD4+ T cells from PBMCs. Subset specified: CD45RA-negative fraction. The CDR3 nucleotides read TGTGCCTGGAGTGTACTTGGGACAGTCAATCAGCCCCAGCATTTT. Encoded protein: CAWSVLGTVNQPQHF.